This T cell receptor (beta chain) was sequenced in a study of beta chain features in type 1 diabetes. Isolated RNA was reverse transcribed in full, so expressed TCRB transcripts were sequenced. Naive, central memory and regulatory T cell samples averaged about 3.3 million immunoSEQ reads each. Some clones are missing from TCRdb's copy, which holds only in-frame ones; the method was immunoSEQ multiplex PCR. Among 500,000 to 800,000 clones listed, 9.5% to 15% were seen once. This clone was detected only a few times. Its antigen is unidentified. Study results and caveats: Insertions were fewer and deletions more numerous at VDJ junctions in type 1 diabetes patients. Moderately but significantly shorter TCRB CDR3s were found in Type 1 diabetes patients in all four CD4+ subsets.

What was sequenced was naive CD4+ T cells from blood. This sequence was found in a young man with type 1 diabetes.

Here the CDR3 reads CASSLGTISNQPQHF. The DNA of the CDR3 is TGTGCCAGCAGCTTAGGGACAATCAGCAATCAGCCCCAGCATTTT. The chain is built from TRBV7-8 and TRBJ1-5; D possibly corresponds to TRBD1 (5 bases). Looked up from germline, CDR1 is SGHVS and CDR2 is FQNEAQ. The CDR3 is 15 residues long. V was cut by 1 base and J by 1 base, with 8 bases left in between.